The source of this TCR beta chain is a study of blood T cell repertoires in COVID-19. In the study overall: The United States, Italy and Spain provided the acute and convalescent COVID-19 samples.

Original analysis: Estimation of nucleated cell counts relied on the amplification of reference gene primers. The data were produced by immunoSEQ multiplex PCR, yet TCRdb's version contains in-frame clones alone and is incomplete. V, J and clone size reflect that table, while D and trimming were determined from the DNA. The top ten hold 6.2% of the sample, which has about 200,000 clones, nearly 90% seen once. Input material: peripheral blood. This receptor was taken from a woman between 35 and 50 years old who had recovered from COVID-19.

Written as DNA, the CDR3 is TGTGCCCTCTCGGGTAGAAGGAACTCACCCCTCCACTTT. Encoded protein: CALSGRRNSPLHF. The J gene is TRBJ1-6, the V gene TRBV28; D is unresolved. Trimming stripped 11 bases from V and 10 bases from J, with 18 bases between. Germline V gene lookup returns CDR1 MDHEN and CDR2 SYDVKM. The CDR3 sequence is 13 residues long.